The 10 T cell receptor beta chains below were found in one sample sequenced in a study of sequential checkpoint blockade in melanoma. Treatment defined: randomized to nivolumab then ipilimumab (arm A) or the reverse (arm B). TCRdb's table, derived via immunoSEQ multiplex PCR, lists solely in-frame clones and lacks some. The data show 13,000 or so clones, 70% to 80% seen once. The sample was CD8+ T cells sorted from blood (inferred from file names), taken from a patient given nivolumab and ipilimumab in sequence. These receptors originate from a human donor with melanoma.

This clone has just a few counts. The rearrangement uses TRBV6-5 and TRBJ2-1; D is undetermined. The CDR3 sequence is 13 residues long. Trimming left V 8 bases short and J 6 bases short, with 14 bases between. Germline CDR1 MNHEY, CDR2 SVGAGI. As DNA, the CDR3 is TGTGCCAGCTGGGCCGCTCAAGGCAATGAGCAGTTCTTC. This encodes CASWAAQGNEQFF.

This chain links TRBV18 with TRBJ1-5, with unresolved D. Trimming removed 3 bases from V and 4 bases from J, with 7 bases in between. CDR1 is KGHSH and CDR2 is LQKENI in the germline V gene. The CDR3 has 13 residues. The CDR3 coding sequence is TGTGCCAGCTCACCGTCTAGAAATCAGCCCCAGCATTTT. It codes for CASSPSRNQPQHF.

The V and J genes are TRBV2 and TRBJ1-3; D gene uncertain. Per germline, CDR1 SNHLY and CDR2 FYNNEI. The length of the CDR3 is 13 residues. The germline V and J ends were trimmed by 3 bases and 4 bases, with 7 bases remaining between them. CDR3 DNA: TGTGCCAGCAGTGACAGTTGGGGAAACACCATATATTTT. Its protein is CASSDSWGNTIYF.

V is TRBV7-9 and J is TRBJ2-1; 9 bases are a match to TRBD2. J was trimmed by 8 bases and V by 3 bases; bases with no gene match: 5. Germline CDR1 reads SEHNR; CDR2 reads FQNEAQ (reference sequence). This CDR3 spans 14 amino acids. CDR3 protein: CASSFGGRADEQFF. CDR3 nucleotides: TGTGCCAGCAGCTTTGGCGGGAGGGCGGATGAGCAGTTCTTC.

The chain recombines TRBV9 with TRBJ1-3; 8 bases agree with TRBD1. CDR1 is SGDLS and CDR2 is YYNGEE in the germline V gene. The CDR3 spans 17 residues. V lost 3 bases, J lost 0 bases, and 8 bases stayed unmatched. The CDR3 loop is CASSAPGGYSSGNTIYF. CDR3 DNA sequence: TGTGCCAGCAGCGCGCCAGGGGGCTATAGCTCTGGAAACACCATATATTTT. Based on the CDR3 plus reference TRBV9 and TRBJ1-3, the full variable domain is DSGVTQTPKHLITATGQRVTLRCSPRSGDLSVYWYQQSLDQGLQFLIQYYNGEERAKGNILERFSAQQFPDLHSELNLSSLELGDSALYFCASSAPGGYSSGNTIYFGEGSWLTVV.

J is TRBJ2-1 and V is TRBV9; 13 positions agree with TRBD2. The ends lost 4 bases at V and 8 bases at J; junction bases unmatched: 6. This CDR3 has 15 amino acids. Looked up from germline, CDR1 is SGDLS and CDR2 is YYNGEE. The CDR3, as DNA: TGTGCCAGCAGCCCCCGACTAGCGGGGGGTCATGAGCAGTTCTTC. Protein sequence: CASSPRLAGGHEQFF. Using reference TRBV9 and TRBJ2-1 for the parts outside the CDR3, the full variable domain is DSGVTQTPKHLITATGQRVTLRCSPRSGDLSVYWYQQSLDQGLQFLIQYYNGEERAKGNILERFSAQQFPDLHSELNLSSLELGDSALYFCASSPRLAGGHEQFFGPGTRLTVL.

The gene calls are TRBV7-3 and TRBJ2-3; D gene ambiguous. Trimming removed 7 bases at V and 6 bases at J, with 11 bases between. CDR1 is SGHTA, CDR2 FQGTGA, per germline. The CDR3 contains 12 residues. The CDR3 nucleotides are TGTGCCAGCACTCCCCCCTCTGATACGCAGTATTTT. Its translation: CASTPPSDTQYF.

This clone was found a few times. The genes are TRBV5-1 and TRBJ2-1, with 8 bases matching TRBD2. V lost 0 bases, J lost 2 bases, and 4 bases stayed unmatched. Germline lookup yields CDR1 SGHRS and CDR2 YFSETQ. The CDR3 is 16 amino acids. CDR3 protein: CASSLEGGGTYNEQFF. The CDR3 DNA reads TGCGCCAGCAGCTTGGAGGGCGGGGGGACCTACAATGAGCAGTTCTTC.

This chain uses TRBV5-1 with TRBJ1-5; D gene uncertain. The V and J ends lost 4 bases and 5 bases respectively, with 10 bases between them. Germline CDR1 is SGHRS and CDR2 is YFSETQ. CDR3 size: 13 residues. The CDR3 spells CASSHEGDQPQHF. The CDR3 nucleotides are TGCGCCAGCAGCCACGAAGGAGATCAGCCCCAGCATTTT.

The chain couples TRBV30 to TRBJ1-1, with D unresolved. This CDR3 spans 14 amino acids. Per germline, CDR1 GTSNPN and CDR2 SVGIG (reference sequence). V gave up 0 bases and J gave up 0 bases, with 8 bases separating them. The DNA for the CDR3 is TGTGCCTGGAGTGTAGGCGGTTTGAACACTGAAGCTTTCTTT. Encoded protein: CAWSVGGLNTEAFF.